This T cell receptor (beta chain) was obtained from a study of OX40 agonist ivuxolimab in advanced cancers. Study-wide context: Anti-PD-1, anti-PD-L1 or anti-CTLA-4 therapy given earlier was allowed, and 40% had some.

The germline V gene has CDR1 SGHTA and CDR2 FQGTGA. CDR3 length equals 15 residues. V was clipped by 0 bases and J by 5 bases; unmatched bases: 6. Sequencing was performed with immunoSEQ multiplex PCR; in TCRdb, only in-frame clones are kept and a portion is missing. The data show approximately 100,000 clones, roughly 90% seen once. The chain uses TRBV7-3 and TRBJ1-1, with 7 bases aligning to TRBD1. This TCR came from an adult with an advanced solid tumor such as melanoma, head and neck, liver or kidney cancer. The source material was CD4+ or CD8+ T cells sorted from blood, sampled in a trial of the OX40 agonist ivuxolimab. The chain's CDR3 is CASSLTGQKLTEAFF. The CDR3 DNA is TGTGCCAGCAGCTTAACGGGACAGAAACTTACTGAAGCTTTCTTT. The full variable domain, completed using reference TRBV7-3 and TRBJ1-1, is GAGVSQTPSNKVTEKGKYVELRCDPISGHTALYWYRQSLGQGPEFLIYFQGTGAADDSGLPNDRFFAVRPEGSVSTLKIQRTERGDSAVYLCASSLTGQKLTEAFFGQGTRLTVV.